These 14 T cell receptor beta chains came from one sample sequenced in a study of Ad26.COV2.S vaccination and SARS-CoV-2 variants. Sequencing used immunoSEQ multiplex PCR; TCRdb keeps in-frame clones, though not all of them. The sample lists about 350,000 clones; roughly 91% were seen once. Noted treatment: 15 to 20 received Ad26.COV2.S at low or high dose, single or two shots; five or six received placebo; per-sample allocation not given. Sampling took place 63 days after the first vaccine or placebo injection. The sequences come from peripheral blood, collected in a trial of Ad26.COV2.S vaccine versus placebo. These receptors originate from a person between 18 and 65 years old who received the Ad26.COV2.S COVID-19 vaccine or a placebo.

The rearrangement uses TRBV11-2 and TRBJ1-1; D may be TRBD1 (6 bases). CDR1 SGHAT and CDR2 FQNNGV come from the germline V gene. V shed 0 bases and J shed 3 bases, with 11 bases lying between them. This CDR3 is built from 15 residues. This CDR3 reads CASSLEGGWDTEAFF. The CDR3 nucleotides read TGTGCCAGCAGCTTAGAGGGGGGCTGGGACACTGAAGCTTTCTTT.

A few counts support this clone. The rearrangement links TRBV5-4 to TRBJ2-7; a possible D gene is TRBD2 (5 bases). Germline values: CDR1 SGHNT, CDR2 YYREEE (reference sequence). V lost 4 bases, J lost 7 bases, and 15 bases lay in between. CDR3 length equals 13 residues. CDR3 nucleotide sequence: TGTGCCAGCAGCCCCAGCGGTGGGGATGAGCAGTACTTC. This translates into CASSPSGGDEQYF.

This chain joins TRBV15 and TRBJ1-6; 7 bases match TRBD1. The CDR3 has 17 residues. J was trimmed by 0 bases and V by 4 bases; bases with no gene match: 6. Germline CDR1 reads LNHNV; CDR2 reads YYDKDF (reference sequence). CDR3 nucleotides: TGTGCCACCAGCATGTCGGGACAGATCTCCTATAATTCACCCCTCCACTTT. Protein: CATSMSGQISYNSPLHF. Together with reference TRBV15 and TRBJ1-6, the CDR3 gives the full variable domain: DAMVIQNPRYQVTQFGKPVTLSCSQTLNHNVMYWYQQKSSQAPKLLFHYYDKDFNNEADTPDNFQSRRPNTSFCFLDIRSPGLGDTAMYLCATSMSGQISYNSPLHFGNGTRLTVT.

J is TRBJ1-6 and V is TRBV7-8, with D tentatively TRBD1 (6 bases). This CDR3 region has 16 residues. Trimming removed 6 bases from V and 6 bases from J, with 18 bases in between. Germline loops: CDR1 SGHVS, CDR2 FQNEAQ. The CDR3 sequence is CASRATGTNLNSPLHF. The CDR3 nucleotides read TGTGCCAGCAGGGCAACCGGGACAAATCTTAATTCACCCCTCCACTTT. The entire variable domain, with the rest obtained from reference TRBV7-8 and TRBJ1-6, is as follows: GAGVSQSPRYKVAKRGQDVALRCDPISGHVSLFWYQQALGQGPEFLTYFQNEAQLDKSGLPSDRFFAERPEGSVSTLKIQRTQQEDSAVYLCASRATGTNLNSPLHFGNGTRLTVT.

The J gene is TRBJ1-3, the V gene TRBV18, with D tentatively TRBD1 (5 bases). The germline V gene encodes CDR1 KGHSH and CDR2 LQKENI. The CDR3 totals 16 residues. Trimming pared 8 bases from V and 1 base from J, leaving 18 bases between. This CDR3 is CASLNQGTGSGNTIYF. For the CDR3, the DNA is TGTGCCAGCCTAAACCAGGGAACAGGATCTGGAAACACCATATATTTT.

V usage is TRBV19 and J usage is TRBJ1-4, with 8 bases aligning to TRBD1. The junction had 11 bases not matched to a gene; V was cut back by 5 bases and J by 6 bases. CDR3 size: 16 residues. The germline gives CDR1 LNHDA, CDR2 SQIVND (reference sequence). CDR3 DNA sequence: TGTGCCAGTAGTGCTTCTAGGACAGGGTTTGATGAAAAACTGTTTTTT. It yields the protein CASSASRTGFDEKLFF.

This chain joins TRBV5-5 and TRBJ1-1; D might be TRBD1 (6 bases). Germline V gene lookup returns CDR1 SGHKS and CDR2 YYEKEE (reference sequence). The CDR3 is 15 amino acids. The V and J ends lost 0 bases and 6 bases respectively, with 15 bases between them. CDR3 loop: CASSLEVGGWAEAFF. The CDR3 bases are TGTGCCAGCAGCTTGGAGGTGGGGGGCTGGGCTGAAGCTTTCTTT.

The chain employs TRBV5-1 and TRBJ2-4, with 9 bases lining up with TRBD2. Germline CDR1 SGHRS, CDR2 YFSETQ. The V gene end was trimmed by 0 bases and the J gene end by 8 bases; junction bases not matched to a gene: 12. The CDR3 consists of 17 residues. CDR3 nucleotides: TGCGCCAGCAGCTTGGGGGCCACAGCGGGAGGAGGGGACATTCAGTACTTC. Translated, it gives CASSLGATAGGGDIQYF.

The chain employs TRBV3-1 (or the pseudogene TRBV3-2) and TRBJ1-2, with D tentatively TRBD1 (6 bases). The CDR3 is made up of 12 amino acids. Trimming stripped 4 bases from V and 7 bases from J, with 10 bases between. Germline V gene lookup returns CDR1 LGHDT and CDR2 YNNKEL (reference sequence). The CDR3 protein is CASSRGGSGYTF. The CDR3 DNA reads TGTGCCAGCAGCCGAGGGGGGAGTGGCTACACCTTC.

The chain has TRBV20-1 and TRBJ2-5; tentative D call: TRBD2 (6 bases). Trimming left V 6 bases short and J 5 bases short, with 10 bases between. CDR1 and CDR2 from the germline V gene are DFQATT and SNEGSKA (reference sequence). The CDR3 is made up of 11 amino acids. The CDR3, as DNA: TGCAGTGCCACCCGGGGGGAGACCCAGTACTTC. This encodes CSATRGETQYF.

This clone was found once. The gene calls are TRBV6-5 and TRBJ1-6; 9 bases match TRBD1. The CDR3 totals 15 residues. Germline V gene lookup returns CDR1 MNHEY and CDR2 SVGAGI. J lost 6 bases, V lost 6 bases, and 6 bases had no gene match. The CDR3 DNA sequence: TGTGCCAGCAGAAGGGGACAGGGTCGTAATTCACCCCTCCACTTT. This encodes CASRRGQGRNSPLHF.

V gene TRBV5-6 combines with J gene TRBJ2-7; D remains ambiguous. The germline gives CDR1 SGHDT, CDR2 YYEEEE. Trimming left V 3 bases short and J 2 bases short, with 12 bases between. CDR3 length: 14 residues. The CDR3 spells CASSYRAQTYEQYF. CDR3 DNA sequence: TGTGCCAGCAGCTACCGGGCGCAGACCTACGAGCAGTACTTC.

The rearrangement joins TRBV15 to TRBJ2-1, with TRBD1 identical over 7 bases. Germline assignment: CDR1 LNHNV and CDR2 YYDKDF (reference sequence). The junction had 4 bases not matched to a gene; V was cut back by 4 bases and J by 1 base. The CDR3 consists of 15 residues. The chain's CDR3 is CATSIRQGSYNEQFF. The CDR3 DNA reads as TGTGCCACCAGCATAAGACAGGGATCCTACAATGAGCAGTTCTTC.

In DNA form, the CDR3 reads TGTGCCAGCAGTTTCCAGGGAAAAAGTTACGAGCAGTACTTC. Its protein is CASSFQGKSYEQYF. The chain joins TRBV27 to TRBJ2-7, with D possibly matching TRBD1 (5 bases). The CDR3 is made up of 14 amino acids. CDR1 is MNHEY and CDR2 is SMNVEV in the germline V gene (reference sequence). V was cut by 3 bases and J by 4 bases, with 13 bases left in between.